A single sample gave rise to the 15 T cell receptor beta chains below, sequenced in a study of post-analysis software for immune sequencing data. Study-wide findings and caveats: Five or six TRBV segments, TRBV5-6, TRBV5-1 and TRBV20-1 among them, were found more frequent in patients than controls.

The antigens for these receptors are not known. Built from TCR beta cDNA, the libraries had unique molecular identifiers in them. Each CDR3 protein is one row after TCRdb ran MiXCR on the PCR reads. The table has 820,000 or so distinct CDR3 sequences, about 53% seen once. Sequencing was done on a sample of blood. The receptors were gathered from a girl between 10 and 17 years old with multiple sclerosis.

The chain is built from TRBV7-2 and TRBJ2-3, with 8 bases that match TRBD2. CDR1 is SGHTA, CDR2 FQGNSA, per germline. The CDR3 spans 14 residues. The junction had 2 bases not matched to a gene; V was cut back by 1 base and J by 5 bases. In DNA form, the CDR3 reads TGTGCCAGCAGCTTAGATGCGGGGGGAGATACGCAGTATTTT. This sequence encodes CASSLDAGGDTQYF.

There are a few counts of this clonotype. The J gene is TRBJ2-3, the V gene TRBV9; D remains ambiguous. V lost 2 bases, J lost 4 bases, and 11 bases lay in between. The CDR3 runs 14 residues. Germline V gene sequence: CDR1 SGDLS, CDR2 YYNGEE. CDR3 amino acids: CASSVEGIADTQYF. DNA for the CDR3: TGTGCCAGCAGCGTGGAAGGGATCGCAGATACGCAGTATTTT. Looking up the rest from reference TRBV9 and TRBJ2-3 gives the full variable domain: DSGVTQTPKHLITATGQRVTLRCSPRSGDLSVYWYQQSLDQGLQFLIQYYNGEERAKGNILERFSAQQFPDLHSELNLSSLELGDSALYFCASSVEGIADTQYFGPGTRLTVL.

This chain connects TRBV7-9 to TRBJ2-7; TRBD2 might be the D (5 bases). Between the trimmed V and J ends, which lost 4 bases and 5 bases, there was a span of 18 bases. CDR3 length: 15 residues. CDR1 SEHNR and CDR2 FQNEAQ come from the germline V gene (reference sequence). CDR3 in amino acids: CASSSHGSPGNEQYF. The CDR3 DNA is TGTGCCAGCAGCTCTCACGGGTCCCCGGGGAACGAGCAGTACTTC.

This sequence joins TRBV27 and TRBJ1-2; 9 bases map to TRBD1. J was trimmed by 8 bases and V by 2 bases; bases with no gene match: 15. Germline V gene sequence: CDR1 MNHEY, CDR2 SMNVEV (reference sequence). CDR3 size: 17 residues. CDR3 bases: TGTGCCAGCAGTTTAAAAGGCCCGGGACAGGGAAAACGGGGCTACACCTTC. Translated: CASSLKGPGQGKRGYTF.

This clonotype turned up a few times. The chain uses TRBV12-3 or TRBV12-4 and TRBJ2-7; 7 bases align to TRBD1. V lost 7 bases to trimming and J lost 3 bases; unmatched junction nucleotides: 12. The length of the CDR3 is 15 residues. This CDR3 reads CASNLQAGGSYEQYF. CDR3 in DNA: TGTGCCAGCAACTTACAGGCAGGGGGAAGCTACGAGCAGTACTTC.

This clonotype showed up just a few times. V and J are TRBV6-5 and TRBJ2-7; D gene uncertain. This CDR3 has 14 amino acids. The V end lost 2 bases, the J end lost 5 bases, and 13 bases lay between the germline ends. Germline CDR1 and CDR2: MNHEY and SVGAGI. The DNA of the CDR3 is TGTGCCAGCAGTTACCCCTATACGGCCGACGAGCAGTACTTC. It is translated as CASSYPYTADEQYF.

The chain employs TRBV5-1 and TRBJ2-1; 12 nucleotides match TRBD1. The germline gives CDR1 SGHRS, CDR2 YFSETQ. The CDR3 has 15 amino acids. With V trimmed by 4 bases and J by 7 bases, 6 bases remained unmatched. The CDR3 coding sequence is TGCGCCAGCAGCGACCGGGACAGGGGGCTGAATGAGCAGTTCTTC. This codes for CASSDRDRGLNEQFF.

The CDR3 region is CSAKDTNTEAFF. The CDR3 DNA follows: TGCAGCGCGAAGGACACTAACACTGAAGCTTTCTTT. The rearrangement uses TRBV29-1 and TRBJ1-1; D perhaps matches TRBD1 (5 bases). Per germline, CDR1 SQVTM and CDR2 ANQGSEA. Trimming took off 7 bases at V and 2 bases at J, with 11 bases between the two ends. CDR3 length: 12 amino acids.

The chain carries TRBV7-2 and TRBJ1-2, with a tentative D call TRBD1 (6 bases). V was clipped by 5 bases and J by 8 bases, with 18 bases between them. Germline V gives CDR1 SGHTA, CDR2 FQGNSA. The CDR3 is 14 amino acids. CDR3 in amino acids: CASSPRGTSIGYTF. The CDR3 nucleotides read TGTGCCAGCAGCCCTAGGGGGACCTCCATCGGCTACACCTTC.

V usage is TRBV5-1 and J usage is TRBJ2-7; 10 bases fit TRBD2. This CDR3 is built from 19 residues. Germline CDR1 SGHRS, CDR2 YFSETQ. J was trimmed by 5 bases and V by 1 base; bases with no gene match: 18. The CDR3 is CASSLSERVLAGVKDEQYF. Written as DNA, the CDR3 is TGCGCCAGCAGCTTGAGTGAGAGGGTCCTAGCGGGAGTTAAGGACGAGCAGTACTTC.

The chain has TRBV6-1 and TRBJ2-1; D is unclear. Germline V gene lookup returns CDR1 MNHNS and CDR2 SASEGT. V was clipped by 7 bases and J by 2 bases, with 9 bases between them. The CDR3 loop spans 13 amino acids. CDR3 residues: CASTGLTYNEQFF. DNA for the CDR3: TGTGCCAGCACCGGCTTGACCTACAATGAGCAGTTCTTC.

This clonotype was counted a single time. The V and J genes are TRBV7-9 and TRBJ1-5; unclear D gene. In germline, CDR1 is SEHNR, CDR2 FQNEAQ (reference sequence). Trimming took off 0 bases at V and 5 bases at J, with 5 bases between the two ends. The CDR3 has 13 residues. DNA for the CDR3: TGTGCCAGCAGCTTAGCGCAATATCAGCCCCAGCATTTT. It specifies CASSLAQYQPQHF.

J is TRBJ2-1 and V is TRBV12-3 or TRBV12-4, with 9 bases identical to TRBD2. The CDR3 runs to 18 residues. V lost 7 bases and J lost 3; bases outside the gene matches: 16. This CDR3 reads CASTGIGGGTSSYNEQFF. CDR3 nucleotides: TGTGCCAGCACCGGAATAGGGGGGGGGACTAGCAGCTACAATGAGCAGTTCTTC.

The genes are TRBV4-1 and TRBJ1-5; D uncertain. From germline, CDR1 is MGHRA and CDR2 YSYEKL. The CDR3 sequence is 14 residues long. V was trimmed by 0 bases and J by 7 bases, leaving 10 bases between them. The chain's CDR3 is CASSQEPPQQPQHF. CDR3 in DNA: TGCGCCAGCAGCCAAGAACCGCCGCAACAGCCCCAGCATTTT.

The chain uses TRBV5-1 and TRBJ2-7, with D perhaps matching TRBD1 (6 bases). The J call may be faulty, since TRBJ2-5 better matches the DNA end. Germline CDR1 and CDR2: SGHRS and YFSETQ. CDR3 size: 13 residues. CDR3 in amino acids: CASSSPGEETQYF. The CDR3, as DNA: TGCGCCAGCAGCTCGCCAGGGGAGGAGACCCAGTACTTC.